Listed here is a single T cell receptor (beta chain). The data stem from a study of blood T cell repertoires in COVID-19. Profiling relied on immunoSEQ multiplex PCR, and the TCRdb table lists in-frame clones only, not all of them. The sample shows roughly 180,000 clones, roughly 82% of them seen only once. This CDR3 has 15 residues. Trimming shortened V by 0 bases and J by 3 bases, and 11 bases separated the two germline ends. The V gene's germline CDR1 is MNHEY and CDR2 SVGAGI. Sequencing was done on a sample of PBMCs or T cells enriched from blood (not recorded which). This sequence was found in a man aged 40-49 years who had recovered from COVID-19. The chain uses TRBV6-5 and TRBJ1-2; D remains unclear. The CDR3 loop is CASSYSEGSHYGYTF. The CDR3 region has the DNA TGTGCCAGCAGTTACTCCGAGGGTTCCCACTATGGCTACACCTTC.